This is a list of T cell receptor beta chains from one sample in a study of blood T cell repertoires in COVID-19. TCRdb's copy holds only in-frame clones and misses some; the assay was immunoSEQ multiplex PCR. The sample has about 210,000 clones, about 90% seen once. Sequenced material: peripheral blood. Source of these receptors: a man in his thirties or forties with acute or convalescent COVID-19. The conserved cysteine and the conserved F or W are not part of the CDR3 here. D genes are given only for firm matches.

CDR3,V,J,D
ASGSGDRDTQY,TRBV6-5,TRBJ2-3,TRBD2
ACLKRDYGYT,TRBV30,TRBJ1-2,.
ASSFRTTYLETQY,TRBV11-1,TRBJ2-5,.
AWKAGGDEQF,TRBV30,TRBJ2-1,TRBD2
ASSQDRGNYGYT,TRBV18,TRBJ1-2,TRBD1
ATSGEGGTGELF,TRBV15,TRBJ2-2,.
ASSTGTAQETQY,TRBV9,TRBJ2-5,TRBD1
ASSTRTSRATEAF,TRBV3-1/TRBV3-2,TRBJ1-1,.
ASSSSHRDRSTDTQY,TRBV4-1,TRBJ2-3,TRBD1
ASQRQGLSYEQY,TRBV6-5,TRBJ2-7,TRBD1
ASRATGSYEQY,TRBV19,TRBJ2-7,.
ASSPRQGSQYGNQPQH,TRBV19,TRBJ1-5,TRBD1
ASSQEVAGAGEQY,TRBV4-1,TRBJ2-7,TRBD2
ASSLKGTGTYNEQF,TRBV7-6,TRBJ2-1,TRBD1
ASTTDRGVGTGELF,TRBV19,TRBJ2-2,TRBD1
ASSVVGQTSNYGYT,TRBV9,TRBJ1-2,.
ASRDRGNSGNTIY,TRBV19,TRBJ1-3,TRBD1
ASSLSGALTGELF,TRBV5-4,TRBJ2-2,TRBD2
ASSMNRGQREQY,TRBV18,TRBJ2-7,TRBD1
ASSLGGGSGSYNEQF,TRBV5-4,TRBJ2-1,.
ASSLTGAGANVLT,TRBV5-1,TRBJ2-6,TRBD1
ASKGIGDHQPQH,TRBV28,TRBJ1-5,.
ASSWTADSPLH,TRBV6-2/TRBV6-3,TRBJ1-6,.
ASSGGAAGETYEQY,TRBV10-1,TRBJ2-7,TRBD2
ASRAGGAGNTEAF,TRBV6-5,TRBJ1-1,TRBD1
ASKVTGRAYEQY,TRBV2,TRBJ2-7,TRBD2
ASSQDRRGLTEAF,TRBV4-1,TRBJ1-1,TRBD1
ASSPSGNQPQH,TRBV18,TRBJ1-5,.
ASRDRGRQAEAF,TRBV19,TRBJ1-1,TRBD1
ASSQTTSGQETQY,TRBV4-1,TRBJ2-5,TRBD2
ASSLGLAGSTDTQY,TRBV4-1,TRBJ2-3,TRBD2
ASSRLSLLGYT,TRBV2,TRBJ1-2,.
ASSYKQGRNSPLH,TRBV6-5,TRBJ1-6,TRBD1
ASIRTGGRNQPQH,TRBV6-5,TRBJ1-5,TRBD1
SASLASGIPSTDTQY,TRBV20-1,TRBJ2-3,TRBD2
ASSPYPLRDGYT,TRBV28,TRBJ1-2,.
SAVPRD,TRBV20-1,TRBJ2-4,.
ASGTAPSEQY,TRBV7-2,TRBJ2-7,TRBD1
ASSPRVSTDTQY,TRBV5-1,TRBJ2-3,.
ASSVGSISGTYEQY,TRBV9,TRBJ2-7,TRBD2
ASSLSTAGENTEAF,TRBV28,TRBJ1-1,.
ASAIASGTDTQY,TRBV5-1,TRBJ2-3,.
ASSLRPVAGTEAF,TRBV5-1,TRBJ1-1,.